A selection of T cell receptor beta chains follows, all from one sample in a study of T cell responses to AZD1222 COVID-19 vaccine. Data came from immunoSEQ multiplex PCR; TCRdb stores just in-frame clones and leaves some out. This sample's clone table lists 150,000 or so clones. Material for sequencing was peripheral blood. These receptors were collected from an adult in good health. CDR3s include the opening cysteine and the closing phenylalanine or tryptophan. D genes are given only for firm matches.

j_call | d_call | v_call | cdr3_nt | cdr3_aa
TRBJ1-6 | NA | TRBV6-5 | TGTGCCAGCAGTTACGGGCAGATAAATTCACCCCTCCACTTT | CASSYGQINSPLHF
TRBJ2-5 | NA | TRBV7-2 | TGTGCCAGCAGCTTAGAGGGCGTGGGGGTATACCAAGAGACCCAGTACTTC | CASSLEGVGVYQETQYF
TRBJ2-3 | NA | TRBV6-2/TRBV6-3 | NA | CASSSSGQGTQYF
TRBJ1-2 | TRBD1 | TRBV5-4 | TGTGCCAGCAGCGATTGGAAGGGGGCGGGACTTTATGGCTACACCTTC | CASSDWKGAGLYGYTF
TRBJ2-1 | NA | TRBV6-4 | TGTGCCAGCAGTGAAAGTCCAGCTGACAATGAGCAGTTCTTC | CASSESPADNEQFF
TRBJ1-2 | NA | TRBV24-1 | TGTGCCACCAGTGATTTCGGCGAGAGGGGCTACACCTTC | CATSDFGERGYTF
TRBJ2-5 | TRBD2 | TRBV29-1 | TGCAGCGTTGAGACTAGCGGGTACCAAGAGACCCAGTACTTC | CSVETSGYQETQYF
TRBJ1-2 | TRBD1 | TRBV9 | TGTGCCAGCAGCTCAAGAACAACGCCGGGACAGGGGGCTTACTATGGCTACACCTTC | CASSSRTTPGQGAYYGYTF
TRBJ2-7 | TRBD2 | TRBV4-1 | TGCGCCAGCAGCCAAGGACTAGCCGACGAGCAGTACTTC | CASSQGLADEQYF
TRBJ2-1 | TRBD2 | TRBV4-1 | TGCGCCAGCAGCTCTACGGGACTAGCGGTAGAGCAGTTCTTC | CASSSTGLAVEQFF
TRBJ1-1 | NA | TRBV9 | TGTGCCAGCAGCGTAGCGGACAGCCTAATGAACACTGAAGCTTTCTTT | CASSVADSLMNTEAFF
TRBJ2-2 | NA | TRBV7-8 | TGTGCCAGCAGCTGGGCATATGGGGGGGCAAAAACCGGGGAGCTGTTTTTT | CASSWAYGGAKTGELFF
TRBJ1-5 | NA | TRBV5-5 | TGTGCCAGCAGCTTGGTTGGGGGGAGGAATCAGCCCCAGCATTTT | CASSLVGGRNQPQHF
TRBJ1-2 | TRBD1 | TRBV14 | TGTGCCAGCAGCCAAGAATTTGGGACAGGGGATTTCTATGGCTACACCTTC | CASSQEFGTGDFYGYTF
TRBJ2-5 | TRBD2 | TRBV12-5 | TGTGCTAGTGGTCCGCCGGGACTAGCGGGGGAAGAGACCCAGTACTTC | CASGPPGLAGEETQYF
TRBJ2-7 | NA | TRBV7-2 | TGTGCCAGCAGCTCTCAGCCCATCAGCTCCTACGAGCAGTACTTC | CASSSQPISSYEQYF
TRBJ1-3 | NA | TRBV30 | TGTGCCTACCGACTAAAGATCTCTGGGGGAAACACCATATATTTT | CAYRLKISGGNTIYF
TRBJ1-1 | NA | TRBV9 | TGTGCCAGCAGCGTGGGGGGGTACAACACTGAAGCTTTCTTT | CASSVGGYNTEAFF
TRBJ2-2 | TRBD1 | TRBV9 | TGTGCCAGCAGCCCAGGGACAGGGGTTGGTTTGACCGGGGAGCTGTTTTTT | CASSPGTGVGLTGELFF
TRBJ2-3 | NA | TRBV6-2/TRBV6-3 | TGTGCCAGCAGTGCGACTACTAGCACAGATACGCAGTATTTT | CASSATTSTDTQYF
TRBJ2-1 | TRBD2 | TRBV27 | TGTGCCAGCAGTTTCCCACCGGGACTAGCGGGGACTCCCTTCCGCAATGAGCAGTTCTTC | CASSFPPGLAGTPFRNEQFF
TRBJ1-5 | NA | TRBV30 | TGTGCCTGGAGTGTAAGCGGCGGGAGTTCAGGGCAGCCCCAGCATTTT | CAWSVSGGSSGQPQHF
TRBJ1-1 | NA | TRBV6-2/TRBV6-3 | TGTGCCAGCAGCTCCCGGGCCCAAGCGAACACTGAAGCTTTCTTT | CASSSRAQANTEAFF
TRBJ1-2 | NA | TRBV6-1 | TGTGCCAGCAGAGAAACGATAGGGACATTCGCTTGGAGTACCTATGGCTACACCTTC | CASRETIGTFAWSTYGYTF
TRBJ1-3 | NA | TRBV27 | TGTGCCAGCAGTCCAATCAGCCCATCTTGGGCTGGAAACACCATATATTTT | CASSPISPSWAGNTIYF
TRBJ1-2 | TRBD1 | TRBV19 | TGTGCCAGTAGTATCGGACAGGGAACAGCCTTC | CASSIGQGTAF
TRBJ2-3 | TRBD2 | TRBV11-3 | TGTGCCAGCGAGGAGGGGCGGGGGGTGCCAGATACGCAGTATTTT | CASEEGRGVPDTQYF
TRBJ2-5 | NA | TRBV9 | TGTGCCAGCAGCGTAACCCTCAGCGTACAAGAGACCCAGTACTTC | CASSVTLSVQETQYF
TRBJ1-5 | NA | TRBV6-6 | TGTGCCAGCCTTACCGGGACTGATAATCAGCCCCAGCATTTT | CASLTGTDNQPQHF
TRBJ1-2 | TRBD1 | TRBV6-5 | TGTGCCAGCATTGCCCGGGACAGACGATATGGCTACACCTTC | CASIARDRRYGYTF
TRBJ2-7 | TRBD1 | TRBV3-1/TRBV3-2 | TGTGCCAGCAGCCTGGGGACAGCCTACGAGCAGTACTTC | CASSLGTAYEQYF
TRBJ1-5 | NA | TRBV5-1 | TGCGCCAGCAGCTTGGCTCCGGGCCAGGGGCCCCAGCATTTT | CASSLAPGQGPQHF
TRBJ2-2 | NA | TRBV5-3 | TGTGCCAGAAGCCCTCCCCGGGACGATAGGCCCGGGGAGCTGTTTTTT | CARSPPRDDRPGELFF
TRBJ2-3 | NA | TRBV19 | TGTGCCAGTAGTATAGGCCTTTTGGGACGGGATGCCACAGATACGCAGTATTTT | CASSIGLLGRDATDTQYF
TRBJ1-3 | TRBD1 | TRBV5-6 | TGTGCCACCCCGACAGGGACTGGAAACACCATATATTTT | CATPTGTGNTIYF
TRBJ1-5 | NA | TRBV7-6 | TGTGCCAGCAGCCCCCTGGCAGGGGGCAATCAGCCCCAGCATTTT | CASSPLAGGNQPQHF
TRBJ2-1 | TRBD1 | TRBV3-1/TRBV3-2 | TGTGCCAGCAGCCACACAACAGGGGACCCGAACAATGAGCAGTTCTTC | CASSHTTGDPNNEQFF
TRBJ1-1 | NA | TRBV4-2 | TGTGCCAGCAGCCAAGGAGCAGGGAACACTGAAGCTTTCTTT | CASSQGAGNTEAFF
TRBJ1-6 | NA | TRBV27 | TGTGCCAGCAGTTTATGGAGGGGGGGGAATTCACCCCTCCACTTT | CASSLWRGGNSPLHF
TRBJ1-5 | TRBD1 | TRBV30 | TGTGCCTGGAGTGTACCAGGGGGGCATAGCAATCAGCCCCAGCATTTT | CAWSVPGGHSNQPQHF